One and the same sample provided the 23 T cell receptor beta chains below, sequenced in a study of Ad26.COV2.S vaccination and SARS-CoV-2 variants (dated by TCRdb to 2020 to 2022). The sample's time point label is to be understood as: individuals recovered from natural SARS-CoV-2 infection. To prepare the library, the immunoSEQ multiplex PCR assay was applied. In its TCRdb copy, this immuneACCESS table keeps in-frame sequences only and misses some clones. Where compared with another copy, unresolved V genes explain less than half of these, and the others have no known cause. This sample lists 300,000 to 400,000 clones; around 92% were detected once. The ten largest clones add up to 3.5% to 4.5% of the sample. Sequences were derived from peripheral blood, sampled after recovery from COVID-19. The receptors derive from a human donor who had recovered from COVID-19.

This clone has just one count. The chain employs TRBV3-1 (or the pseudogene TRBV3-2) and TRBJ2-7, with D hard to call. This CDR3 is 13 amino acids long. CDR1 LGHDT and CDR2 YNNKEL come from the germline V gene (reference sequence). The germline V and J ends were trimmed by 0 bases and 3 bases, with 6 bases remaining between them. CDR3 region: CASSQDPGYEQYF. CDR3 nucleotides: TGTGCCAGCAGCCAAGATCCCGGCTACGAGCAGTACTTC.

The chain recombines TRBV19 with TRBJ1-4; TRBD1 aligns across 7 bases. Per the germline V gene, CDR1 is LNHDA and CDR2 is SQIVND (reference sequence). V dropped 4 bases and J dropped 6; count of bases not matched to a gene: 8. The CDR3 is 15 residues long. CDR3 DNA: TGTGCCAGTAGTACCAGGGGGATAAGCGATGAAAAACTGTTTTTT. This gives the protein CASSTRGISDEKLFF.

V is TRBV7-6 and J is TRBJ2-1; 10 bases line up with TRBD2. The CDR3 has 15 amino acids. Germline CDR1 reads SGHVS; CDR2 reads FNYEAQ. Trimming at V came to 3 bases and at J to 10 bases, leaving 9 bases not matched to a gene. The CDR3 nucleotides are TGTGCCAGCAGCTTCCTAGCGGGGGCCACGGAGGAGCAGTTCTTC. It codes for CASSFLAGATEEQFF. Full variable domain (missing parts from reference TRBV7-6 and TRBJ2-1): GAGVSQSPRYKVTKRGQDVALRCDPISGHVSLYWYRQALGQGPEFLTYFNYEAQQDKSGLPNDRFSAERPEGSISTLTIQRTEQRDSAMYRCASSFLAGATEEQFFGPGTRLTVL.

CDR3 loop: CASSPPGQNSGANVLTF. CDR3 DNA sequence: TGTGCCAGCAGTCCTCCGGGACAGAACTCTGGGGCCAACGTCCTGACTTTC. The rearrangement links TRBV6-6 to TRBJ2-6, with 7 nucleotides matching TRBD1. The V gene end was trimmed by 5 bases and the J gene end by 0 bases; junction bases not matched to a gene: 7. The germline CDR1 and CDR2 sequences are MNHNY and SVGAGI (reference sequence). The CDR3 covers 17 residues.

The chain links TRBV12-3 or TRBV12-4 to TRBJ2-5, with TRBD2 as a possible D gene (7 bases). V was clipped by 5 bases and J by 5 bases, with 12 bases between them. The CDR3 totals 13 residues. The CDR3 nucleotides read TGTGCCAGCAGTGGGGGGGGCTGGGAGACCCAGTACTTC. It encodes CASSGGGWETQYF.

J is TRBJ2-7 and V is TRBV3-1 (or the pseudogene TRBV3-2), with 10 bases identical to TRBD1. Germline values: CDR1 LGHDT, CDR2 YNNKEL (reference sequence). This CDR3 spans 15 amino acids. The trim removed 1 base at V and 5 bases at J, leaving 5 bases unmatched. The CDR3 sequence is CASSQAGQGKHEQYF. DNA for the CDR3: TGTGCCAGCAGCCAAGCGGGACAGGGGAAGCACGAGCAGTACTTC.

The rearrangement links TRBV10-3 to TRBJ1-2; D is perhaps TRBD1 (6 bases). Germline CDR1 reads ENHRY; CDR2 reads SYGVKD. The V end was cut by 6 bases, the J end by 3 bases, with 11 bases between. The CDR3 totals 13 residues. CDR3: CAISRDTDYGYTF. In DNA, the CDR3 is TGTGCCATCAGCAGGGACACTGACTATGGCTACACCTTC.

The chain recombines TRBV27 with TRBJ1-5, with D possibly TRBD1 on 5 matching bases. V was trimmed by 0 bases and J by 3 bases, leaving 9 bases between them. Germline V gene sequence: CDR1 MNHEY, CDR2 SMNVEV (reference sequence). The CDR3 is made up of 15 amino acids. The CDR3 sequence: CASSLSQGPNQPQHF. The DNA for the CDR3 is TGTGCCAGCAGTTTATCCCAGGGCCCCAATCAGCCCCAGCATTTT.

The CDR3 DNA reads as TGTGCCAGCAGCTTAGGGGGCAGCACTAATGAAGCTTTCTTT. This codes for CASSLGGSTNEAFF. The V call is TRBV7-9, the J call TRBJ1-1; perhaps TRBD1 as D (5 bases). Trimming pared 1 base from V and 7 bases from J, leaving 13 bases between. This CDR3 comprises 14 residues. Germline assignment: CDR1 SEHNR and CDR2 FQNEAQ (reference sequence).

This chain connects TRBV2 to TRBJ2-5; maybe TRBD1 (6 bases). Germline V gene sequence: CDR1 SNHLY, CDR2 FYNNEI. With 0 bases removed from V and 5 bases from J, the gap between germline ends came to 13 bases. The CDR3 covers 15 residues. CDR3: CASSEASGHGETQYF. The DNA for the CDR3 is TGTGCCAGCAGTGAAGCTTCGGGACATGGGGAGACCCAGTACTTC.

The chain joins TRBV5-4 to TRBJ1-4; TRBD1 agrees at 8 bases. With 4 bases clipped from V and 7 bases from J, the junction kept 3 bases outside the gene matches. CDR3 size: 13 residues. CDR1 is SGHNT, CDR2 YYREEE, per germline (reference sequence). CDR3 loop: CASSETGAEKLFF. The CDR3 bases are TGTGCCAGCAGCGAGACAGGGGCTGAAAAACTGTTTTTT. Looking up the rest from reference TRBV5-4 and TRBJ1-4 gives the full variable domain: ETGVTQSPTHLIKTRGQQVTLRCSSQSGHNTVSWYQQALGQGPQFIFQYYREEENGRGNFPPRFSGLQFPNYSSELNVNALELDDSALYLCASSETGAEKLFFGSGTQLSVL.

This chain uses TRBV19 with TRBJ1-1; tentative D call: TRBD1 (5 bases). Germline CDR1 is LNHDA and CDR2 is SQIVND (reference sequence). V was pared by 1 base and J by 4 bases, with 16 bases between. The CDR3 runs 16 residues. CDR3 in DNA: TGTGCCAGTAGTATAGGCCAGGGAATAGGGAGCACTGAAGCTTTCTTT. Translating it yields CASSIGQGIGSTEAFF. Full variable domain (missing parts from reference TRBV19 and TRBJ1-1): DGGITQSPKYLFRKEGQNVTLSCEQNLNHDAMYWYRQDPGQGLRLIYYSQIVNDFQKGDIAEGYSVSREKKESFPLTVTSAQKNPTAFYLCASSIGQGIGSTEAFFGQGTRLTVV.

The rearrangement links TRBV10-3 to TRBJ2-2; 7 bases fit TRBD1. This CDR3 region has 16 residues. V trimming: 5 bases; J trimming: 7 bases; junction bases outside the gene matches: 13. CDR1 and CDR2 (germline): ENHRY, SYGVKD. The CDR3 here is CAISPLSGGTGGELFF. In nucleotides, the CDR3 is TGTGCCATCAGTCCCCTCTCAGGGGGAACAGGCGGGGAGCTGTTTTTT.

The V gene is TRBV4-1, the J gene TRBJ2-3; 8 bases are a match to TRBD1. There are 19 residues in the CDR3. V lost 5 bases to trimming and J lost 3 bases; unmatched junction nucleotides: 19. The germline V gene has CDR1 MGHRA and CDR2 YSYEKL. The CDR3 bases are TGCGCCAGCAGCTATGACAAGGAGTTAGACAGGGGTTGGACAGATACGCAGTATTTT. It specifies CASSYDKELDRGWTDTQYF.

Concerning this clone itself: The same CDR3 is also encoded by other DNA sequences in this sample. The genes are TRBV7-9 and TRBJ2-7; no firm D call. The CDR3 is 11 amino acids. Germline V lookup: CDR1 SEHNR, CDR2 FQNEAQ (reference sequence). V dropped 1 base and J dropped 3 bases, with 1 base sitting between them. The CDR3 DNA follows: TGTGCCAGCAGCTTAGACTACGAGCAGTACTTC. It specifies CASSLDYEQYF.

The J gene is TRBJ2-1, the V gene TRBV19; tentatively, D is TRBD2 (6 bases). Trimming removed 5 bases from V and 4 bases from J, with 18 bases in between. The CDR3 is made up of 16 amino acids. The germline V gene encodes CDR1 LNHDA and CDR2 SQIVND (reference sequence). CDR3 loop: CASSPRDKALYNEQFF. For the CDR3, the DNA is TGTGCCAGTAGTCCGCGGGATAAGGCCTTATACAATGAGCAGTTCTTC. The full variable domain, completed using reference TRBV19 and TRBJ2-1, is DGGITQSPKYLFRKEGQNVTLSCEQNLNHDAMYWYRQDPGQGLRLIYYSQIVNDFQKGDIAEGYSVSREKKESFPLTVTSAQKNPTAFYLCASSPRDKALYNEQFFGPGTRLTVL.

The chain couples TRBV5-1 to TRBJ2-7; 10 positions agree with TRBD2. The CDR3 extends over 14 amino acids. V shed 5 bases and J 0 bases; nucleotides not matched to a gene: 2. Per the germline V gene, CDR1 is SGHRS and CDR2 is YFSETQ. The CDR3 sequence is CASRIAGGSYEQYF. The CDR3 DNA reads as TGCGCCAGCAGGATAGCGGGGGGCTCCTACGAGCAGTACTTC.

The V and J genes are TRBV27 and TRBJ1-1; no reliable D call. V shed 7 bases and J shed 1 base, with 10 bases lying between them. The CDR3 extends over 13 amino acids. CDR1 is MNHEY and CDR2 is SMNVEV in the germline V gene (reference sequence). The CDR3 is CASTKSRNTEAFF. The CDR3 coding sequence is TGTGCCAGCACAAAGTCTAGGAACACTGAAGCTTTCTTT.

V gene TRBV4-1 combines with J gene TRBJ2-5; 10 nucleotides align to TRBD1. There are 16 residues in the CDR3. Germline lookup yields CDR1 MGHRA and CDR2 YSYEKL. V lost 3 bases and J lost 5; bases outside the gene matches: 9. DNA of the CDR3: TGCGCCAGCAGCCAGCGACAGGGGGCGCAGGGCGAGACCCAGTACTTC. Translation gives CASSQRQGAQGETQYF.

V is TRBV7-3 and J is TRBJ2-2; 8 bases agree with TRBD2. Trimming cost V 5 bases and J 4 bases; bases outside gene matches: 6. Germline CDR1 SGHTA, CDR2 FQGTGA. The CDR3 covers 15 residues. The CDR3 sequence: CASSPGGAGTGELFF. CDR3 in DNA: TGTGCCAGCAGCCCGGGGGGGGCTGGCACCGGGGAGCTGTTTTTT.

The V and J genes are TRBV15 and TRBJ2-4, with 7 positions matching TRBD1. Germline trimming cut 4 bases from V and 4 bases from J; bases unmatched to any gene: 7. Germline CDR1 and CDR2: LNHNV and YYDKDF (reference sequence). This CDR3 has 15 amino acids. The DNA for the CDR3 is TGTGCCACCAGCAAGGAGACAGGGTTGAAAAACATTCAGTACTTC. Residues: CATSKETGLKNIQYF.

CDR3 nucleotides: TGCGCCAGCAGCCAAAGCGGGCAGCAAGAGACCCAGTACTTC. Protein: CASSQSGQQETQYF. The chain employs TRBV4-1 and TRBJ2-5, with a tentative D call TRBD2 (6 bases). Trimming took off 2 bases at V and 2 bases at J, with 9 bases between the two ends. There are 14 residues in the CDR3. CDR1 and CDR2 (germline): MGHRA, YSYEKL.

The rearrangement uses TRBV6-5 and TRBJ1-1, with TRBD1 matching 7 bases. Trimming took 5 bases from V and 2 from J; bases not matched to a gene: 8. Per the germline V gene, CDR1 is MNHEY and CDR2 is SVGAGI. There are 15 residues in the CDR3. CDR3 sequence: CASSPEQGINTEAFF. The DNA for the CDR3 is TGTGCCAGCAGTCCGGAACAGGGGATAAACACTGAAGCTTTCTTT.